These T cell receptor beta chains were read from a single sample in a study of radiation and T cells in renal cell carcinoma. TCRdb keeps only in-frame clones here, not all; method: immunoSEQ multiplex PCR. The table lists 130,000 or so clones, approximately 82% of them singletons. The material sequenced was blood, taken from a patient whose treatment included radiotherapy and nephrectomy. The receptors derive from a woman in her forties or fifties with renal cell carcinoma. The CDR3 runs from the conserved cysteine through the conserved F or W. The D gene is left open where the match is weak. Clone sizes are given selectively: once, few, many, or a class where the clone is expanded.

TRBJ2-1	TRBV4-2	once	TRBD2	TGTGCCAGCAGCCAATTACTAGCGGGAGAAGGGAATGAGCAGTTCTTC	CASSQLLAGEGNEQFF
TRBJ1-5	TRBV28	-	-	TGTGCCAGCCACATCAGGGAACAGCCCCAGCATTTT	CASHIREQPQHF
TRBJ2-5	TRBV30	-	-	TGTGCCGGAAAGGGGGGGCAGGGGCAAGAGACCCAGTACTTC	CAGKGGQGQETQYF
TRBJ1-5	TRBV25-1	once	-	TGTGCCAGCAGTGAACAAGGGGTAGGGACGGATCAGCCCCAGCATTTT	CASSEQGVGTDQPQHF
TRBJ1-1	TRBV7-9	few	-	TGTGCCGGGGAAGGGGGAACTGAAGCTTTCTTT	CAGEGGTEAFF
TRBJ2-5	TRBV19	-	-	TGTGCCAGTAGTTCCTGGGGGCAGCCTCAAGAGACCCAGTACTTC	CASSSWGQPQETQYF
TRBJ2-5	TRBV5-1	-	-	TGCGCCAGCAGCTTGGTAGGGGTTGGAGGCCGATACCAAGAGACCCAGTACTTC	CASSLVGVGGRYQETQYF
TRBJ1-5	TRBV7-8	-	TRBD1	TGTGCCAGCAGGCCGGGACAGGGGAATCAGCCCCAGCATTTT	CASRPGQGNQPQHF
TRBJ1-5	TRBV5-1	once	-	TGCGCCAGCAGCTTGGCTGGGGGCAATCAGCCCCAGCATTTT	CASSLAGGNQPQHF
TRBJ2-3	TRBV5-6	-	TRBD2	TGTGCCAGCAGCTTGCTCCGACTAGCAAGGTCAGATACGCAGTATTTT	CASSLLRLARSDTQYF